A selection of T cell receptor beta chains follows, all from one sample in a study of beta chain features in type 1 diabetes. Profiled with immunoSEQ multiplex PCR; TCRdb holds only in-frame clones, not every one. The sample has more than 140,000 clones, around a tenth seen once. Material: central memory CD4+ T cells from blood. These receptors came from a woman aged 40 to 50 in good health. The CDR3 runs from the conserved cysteine through the conserved F or W. D genes are given only for firm matches. The listing skips clone size in some rows; elsewhere it reads once, few, many or a size class.

J gene	CDR3 length	clone size	V gene	D gene	CDR3 protein	CDR3 DNA
TRBJ2-3	16	many	TRBV7-2	NA	CASSPLPGARSDTQYF	TGTGCCAGCAGCCCACTCCCAGGGGCGAGGTCAGATACGCAGTATTTT
TRBJ1-4	12	NA	TRBV6-5	TRBD1	CASGQGYEKLFF	TGTGCCAGCGGACAGGGTTATGAAAAACTGTTTTTT
TRBJ1-5	15	few	TRBV5-1	NA	CASSAGTGPNQPQHF	TGCGCCAGCAGCGCGGGTACAGGGCCCAATCAGCCCCAGCATTTT
TRBJ1-2	15	once	TRBV5-1	TRBD1	CASSLRTGELIGYTF	TGCGCCAGCAGCTTGCGGACAGGGGAACTTATAGGCTACACCTTC
TRBJ1-2	14	many	TRBV10-3	NA	CAISELTVSNGYTF	TGTGCCATCAGTGAATTAACGGTCTCGAATGGCTACACCTTC
TRBJ1-1	14	few	TRBV6-6	TRBD1	CASSFGTGVPEAFF	TGTGCCAGCAGCTTCGGGACAGGGGTGCCTGAAGCTTTCTTT
TRBJ2-1	16	NA	TRBV5-6	TRBD2	CASSSRSGGAYNEQFF	TGTGCCAGCAGCTCCCGTAGCGGGGGGGCTTACAATGAGCAGTTCTTC
TRBJ2-7	14	NA	TRBV6-5	TRBD2	CASTRSGGWNEQYF	TGTGCCAGCACCAGGAGCGGGGGCTGGAACGAGCAGTACTTC
TRBJ1-5	15	NA	TRBV5-1	NA	CASSSLGGADQPQHF	TGCGCCAGCAGCTCCTTAGGGGGGGCCGATCAGCCCCAGCATTTT
TRBJ1-1	16	NA	TRBV5-4	NA	CASRPGGRAGGMRAFF	TGTGCCAGCAGGCCCGGGGGACGGGCCGGGGGGATGAGAGCTTTCTTT
TRBJ1-2	12	NA	TRBV6-1	TRBD1	CASTAGQSGYTF	TGTGCCAGCACCGCGGGACAGTCCGGCTACACCTTC
TRBJ1-5	14	NA	TRBV11-1	TRBD1	CASSSGQGEEPQHF	TGTGCCAGCAGCTCCGGACAGGGGGAGGAGCCCCAGCATTTT
TRBJ2-3	12	few	TRBV7-2	NA	CASSRLRDTQYF	TGTGCCAGCAGCCGACTGAGGGATACGCAGTATTTT
TRBJ2-2	15	few	TRBV5-1	TRBD1	CASSFRQGNTGELFF	TGCGCCAGCAGCTTCCGACAGGGGAACACCGGGGAGCTGTTTTTT